The clone carrying this T cell receptor (beta chain) was detected ten times or more. Its antigen remains unknown. This entry belongs to a study of tumor-infiltrating lymphocytes in primary liver carcinoma. Whole-study findings and limits: When set against blood, tumors had a significantly higher top-250-clone fraction (p = 0.039).

Germline CDR1 is ENHRY and CDR2 is SYGVKD. The CDR3 spans 15 residues. Deletions cut 3 bases from V and 8 bases from J, with 17 bases between. The input was 500 ng total RNA; TCR beta cDNA was made from it with a constant-region primer. What produced the TCR beta libraries was three nested multiplex PCR rounds using slightly modified ARM-PCR. The two initial PCR rounds, about 9 cycles each, used TRBV1-TRBV30 forward and C-beta reverse primers. Each CDR3 protein gets one entry after TCRdb re-called the multiplex PCR reads with MiXCR. The sample includes fewer than 400,000 distinct CDR3 sequences, 65% of them seen just once. The study extracted blood RNA from unsorted whole blood and also extracted germline DNA.

The chain employs TRBV10-3 and TRBJ2-1, with D perhaps matching TRBD1 (5 bases). Sequenced: peripheral blood. This sequence was found in a man aged 40-49 years with primary liver carcinoma and hepatitis B virus infection. The chain's CDR3 is CAISDPRESIDEQFF. The CDR3 DNA sequence: TGTGCCATCAGTGACCCCAGGGAATCTATCGATGAGCAGTTCTTC.